The 14 T cell receptor beta chains listed next were all sequenced from one sample in a study of shared clonotypes between healthy human individuals. Positive CCR7 selection of CD45RO-negative cells yielded the naive CD8 cells, and terminally differentiated effector memory CD45RA+ cells were excluded. Produced via immunoSEQ multiplex PCR; TCRdb's table is partial and in-frame only. The sample includes hundreds of thousands of clones, 90% to 95% of them seen just once. Sample: naive CD8+ T cells sorted from blood. The receptor set was obtained from a woman aged 25 to 39 in good health.

This chain connects TRBV28 to TRBJ2-7, with D hard to call. Germline lookup yields CDR1 MDHEN and CDR2 SYDVKM. V was shortened by 3 bases and J by 0 bases, with 9 bases between the two germline ends. The CDR3 is 14 residues long. The DNA for the CDR3 is TGTGCCAGCAGTTTCGTACTTTTCTCCTACGAGCAGTACTTC. Translating gives CASSFVLFSYEQYF.

The chain couples TRBV18 to TRBJ2-7; no clear D gene. The CDR3 covers 10 residues. V dropped 3 bases and J dropped 5 bases, with 2 bases sitting between them. Germline V lookup: CDR1 KGHSH, CDR2 LQKENI. The CDR3 bases are TGTGCCAGCTCACCTAACGAGCAGTACTTC. Its protein product is CASSPNEQYF.

This chain uses TRBV5-1 with TRBJ2-7, with 8 bases identical to TRBD1. Trimming took 4 bases from V and 0 from J; bases not matched to a gene: 6. This CDR3 has 15 amino acids. Germline CDR1 and CDR2: SGHRS and YFSETQ. CDR3 protein: CASSISGTGSYEQYF. The CDR3 DNA is TGCGCCAGCAGCATTTCCGGGACAGGCTCCTACGAGCAGTACTTC. Together with reference TRBV5-1 and TRBJ2-7, the CDR3 gives the full variable domain: KAGVTQTPRYLIKTRGQQVTLSCSPISGHRSVSWYQQTPGQGLQFLFEYFSETQRNKGNFPGRFSGRQFSNSRSEMNVSTLELGDSALYLCASSISGTGSYEQYFGPGTRLTVT.

The chain is built from TRBV7-9 and TRBJ2-1, with TRBD1 identical over 7 bases. Germline trimming cut 5 bases from V and 3 bases from J; bases unmatched to any gene: 1. This CDR3 spans 13 amino acids. From germline, CDR1 is SEHNR and CDR2 FQNEAQ (reference sequence). CDR3 protein: CASSRDSYNEQFF. The DNA for the CDR3 is TGTGCCAGCAGCCGGGACAGCTACAATGAGCAGTTCTTC.

This clone was seen a single time. The V call is TRBV19, the J call TRBJ1-2; 9 positions agree with TRBD1. The length of the CDR3 is 15 residues. V shed 6 bases, J shed 10 bases, and the junction held 15 bases outside the gene matches. CDR1 is LNHDA and CDR2 is SQIVND in the germline V gene (reference sequence). The CDR3 is CASSLPTDRGDDYTF. In DNA form, the CDR3 reads TGTGCCAGTAGCCTACCAACTGACAGGGGGGACGACTACACCTTC.

The V call is TRBV11-2, the J call TRBJ1-3; no definite D call. The CDR3 covers 16 residues. Germline V lookup: CDR1 SGHAT, CDR2 FQNNGV. V was cut by 0 bases and J by 0 bases, with 9 bases left in between. The CDR3 DNA follows: TGTGCCAGCAGCTTAGATTCGGCTTACTCTGGAAACACCATATATTTT. Translating it yields CASSLDSAYSGNTIYF.

In DNA, the CDR3 is TGTGCCATCAGGTTAGACAGCTATGGCTACACCTTC. Protein: CAIRLDSYGYTF. V gene TRBV10-3 combines with J gene TRBJ1-2, with D perhaps matching TRBD1 (5 bases). Trimming shortened V by 6 bases and J by 4 bases, and 9 bases separated the two germline ends. The CDR3 contains 12 residues. Per the germline V gene, CDR1 is ENHRY and CDR2 is SYGVKD.

The chain recombines TRBV7-2 with TRBJ2-3; possible D gene TRBD2, 6 bases. Germline V gene sequence: CDR1 SGHTA, CDR2 FQGNSA. The V gene lost 1 base and the J gene lost 2 bases, with 13 bases spanning the gap. There are 16 residues in the CDR3. CDR3 loop: CASSLVAVNPTDTQYF. CDR3 nucleotides: TGTGCCAGCAGCTTAGTAGCGGTTAACCCCACAGATACGCAGTATTTT.

The chain uses TRBV28 and TRBJ2-2; D gene unclear. Germline CDR1 MDHEN, CDR2 SYDVKM. V lost 4 bases, J lost 0 bases, and 3 bases lay in between. There are 13 residues in the CDR3. CDR3 bases: TGTGCCAGCAGTTCCGCGAACACCGGGGAGCTGTTTTTT. Amino acid sequence: CASSSANTGELFF.

The chain couples TRBV28 to TRBJ2-2; 9 bases agree with TRBD2. The germline V gene has CDR1 MDHEN and CDR2 SYDVKM. The CDR3 is 20 amino acids. V lost 2 bases and J lost 0; bases outside the gene matches: 13. The CDR3 DNA follows: TGTGCCAGCAGTTTAAGTTCAAGGGTACTAGCGGGTCCGAACACCGGGGAGCTGTTTTTT. This sequence encodes CASSLSSRVLAGPNTGELFF.

The chain employs TRBV7-9 and TRBJ1-1; no firm D call. This CDR3 region has 16 residues. Trimming took off 7 bases at V and 4 bases at J, with 22 bases between the two ends. The V gene's germline CDR1 is SEHNR and CDR2 FQNEAQ (reference sequence). The CDR3 nucleotides read TGTGCCAGCACCCCCCGGCGGGCGGATGACGGCACTGAAGCTTTCTTT. Translating gives CASTPRRADDGTEAFF. The whole variable domain, filled in from reference TRBV7-9 and TRBJ1-1, reads DTGVSQNPRHKITKRGQNVTFRCDPISEHNRLYWYRQTLGQGPEFLTYFQNEAQLEKSRLLSDRFSAERPKGSFSTLEIQRTEQGDSAMYLCASTPRRADDGTEAFFGQGTRLTVV.

The chain joins TRBV27 to TRBJ1-4; D may be TRBD1 (5 bases). CDR1 is MNHEY and CDR2 is SMNVEV in the germline V gene (reference sequence). Trimming removed 3 bases from V and 5 bases from J, with 10 bases in between. The CDR3 runs to 14 residues. CDR3 in amino acids: CASSFDRSNEKLFF. The CDR3 nucleotides read TGTGCCAGCAGTTTCGACAGATCCAATGAAAAACTGTTTTTT.

This chain links TRBV9 with TRBJ2-7; 7 bases line up with TRBD2. The CDR3 spans 14 residues. J was trimmed by 2 bases and V by 4 bases; bases with no gene match: 6. The V gene's germline CDR1 is SGDLS and CDR2 YYNGEE. The CDR3 DNA is TGTGCCAGCAGCCCCTCTAGCGGAGCCTACGAGCAGTACTTC. This codes for CASSPSSGAYEQYF. The variable domain in full, with the rest retrieved from reference TRBV9 and TRBJ2-7, is DSGVTQTPKHLITATGQRVTLRCSPRSGDLSVYWYQQSLDQGLQFLIQYYNGEERAKGNILERFSAQQFPDLHSELNLSSLELGDSALYFCASSPSSGAYEQYFGPGTRLTVT.

On this clone: Other DNA sequences in this sample translate to the same CDR3. This sequence joins TRBV7-9 and TRBJ2-1; 12 bases fit TRBD2. V gave up 4 bases and J gave up 4 bases; unmatched junction bases: 2. Germline V gene sequence: CDR1 SEHNR, CDR2 FQNEAQ (reference sequence). The CDR3 contains 15 residues. In DNA form, the CDR3 reads TGTGCCAGCAGCTCTAGCGGGAGGGAGTACAATGAGCAGTTCTTC. This codes for CASSSSGREYNEQFF.